This T cell receptor (beta chain) came from a study of beta chain features in type 1 diabetes. About the study: Patients and healthy donors were similar in age, gender and cell yields. General study findings and limits: VDJ junctions in type 1 diabetes patients carried more deletions and fewer insertions.

The junction had 9 bases not matched to a gene; V was cut back by 8 bases and J by 7 bases. Germline loops: CDR1 MNHNS, CDR2 SASEGT. This CDR3 is built from 14 residues. Expressed TCRB transcripts were sequenced because the isolated RNA had all been reverse transcribed beforehand. Data came from immunoSEQ multiplex PCR; TCRdb stores just in-frame clones and leaves some out. The repertoire holds a few hundred thousand clones, 9% to 10% seen once, with 0.03% to 0.04% in the top ten. This clone occurred a few times. Its antigen remains unknown. Sequencing was performed on naive CD4+ T cells from blood. The chain has TRBV6-1 and TRBJ2-1, with TRBD1 identical over 9 bases. This TCR was recovered from a woman under 30 in good health. This chain's CDR3 is CASLRDRVKNEQFF. In DNA, the CDR3 is TGTGCCAGCCTCCGGGACAGGGTTAAAAATGAGCAGTTCTTC.